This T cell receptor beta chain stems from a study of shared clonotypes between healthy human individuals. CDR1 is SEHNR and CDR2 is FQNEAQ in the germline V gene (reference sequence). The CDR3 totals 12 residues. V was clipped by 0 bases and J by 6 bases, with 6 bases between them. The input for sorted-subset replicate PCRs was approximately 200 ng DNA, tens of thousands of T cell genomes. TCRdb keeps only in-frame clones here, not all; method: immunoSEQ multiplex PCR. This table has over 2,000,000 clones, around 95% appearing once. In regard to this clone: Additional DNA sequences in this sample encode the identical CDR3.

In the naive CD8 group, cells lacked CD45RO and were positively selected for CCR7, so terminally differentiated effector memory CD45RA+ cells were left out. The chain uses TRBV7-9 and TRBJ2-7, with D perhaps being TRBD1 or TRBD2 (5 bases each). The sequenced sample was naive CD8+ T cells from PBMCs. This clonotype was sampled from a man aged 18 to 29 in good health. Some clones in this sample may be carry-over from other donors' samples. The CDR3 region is CASSLAGVEQYF. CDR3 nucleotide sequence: TGTGCCAGCAGCTTAGCGGGGGTCGAGCAGTACTTC. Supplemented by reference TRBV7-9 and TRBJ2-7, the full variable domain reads DTGVSQNPRHKITKRGQNVTFRCDPISEHNRLYWYRQTLGQGPEFLTYFQNEAQLEKSRLLSDRFSAERPKGSFSTLEIQRTEQGDSAMYLCASSLAGVEQYFGPGTRLTVT.